Listed here is a single T cell receptor (beta chain). Antigen unknown. Germline CDR1 is SGHTA and CDR2 is FQGNSA. The CDR3 is 15 residues long. This sample was included in a study of monozygotic twins with inflammatory bowel disease. Both TCRalpha and TCRbeta cDNA were subjected to two nested PCRs lasting around 15 and 9 cycles. TCRdb re-called the 5' RACE reads; every CDR3 protein appears as one record, without DNA. In total, the table holds around 380,000 distinct CDR3 sequences. Notes on the study in general: Different T cell subtypes could not be distinguished. IBD patients had lower TCRbeta diversity (inverse Simpson) than healthy co-twins.

Source material: blood. The clonotype was recovered from a human donor with ulcerative colitis or Crohn's disease, or a healthy co-twin of an affected twin (not recorded which). The chain couples TRBV7-2 to TRBJ1-3. The chain's CDR3 is CASSLAGTSGNTIYF.